The 20 T cell receptor beta chains listed next were all sequenced from one sample in a study of OX40 agonist ivuxolimab in advanced cancers. Repertoires were generated with immunoSEQ multiplex PCR, while TCRdb's copy carries only in-frame clones and drops some. The sample contains under 80,000 clones, around 88% of which appear only once. The sequenced sample was CD4+ or CD8+ T cells sorted from blood, obtained in a trial of the OX40 agonist ivuxolimab. All receptors derive from an adult with an advanced solid tumor such as melanoma, head and neck, liver or kidney cancer.

The chain joins TRBV5-1 to TRBJ2-1; tentatively, D is TRBD1 (5 bases). Germline loops: CDR1 SGHRS, CDR2 YFSETQ. Deletions cut 4 bases from V and 9 bases from J, with 17 bases between. The CDR3 totals 14 residues. This CDR3 is CASSRAGRLLEQFF. CDR3 bases: TGCGCCAGCAGCAGGGCAGGGCGTCTTCTTGAGCAGTTCTTC. The full variable domain, its missing parts supplied by reference TRBV5-1 and TRBJ2-1, is KAGVTQTPRYLIKTRGQQVTLSCSPISGHRSVSWYQQTPGQGLQFLFEYFSETQRNKGNFPGRFSGRQFSNSRSEMNVSTLELGDSALYLCASSRAGRLLEQFFGPGTRLTVL.

J is TRBJ1-2 and V is TRBV6-1, with D possibly TRBD1 on 6 matching bases. V lost 8 bases, J lost 3 bases, and 16 bases lay in between. The CDR3 loop spans 14 amino acids. Germline loops: CDR1 MNHNS, CDR2 SASEGT. CDR3 bases: TGTGCCAGCCTAAGGGGGTCCGCTCACTATGGCTACACCTTC. Protein sequence: CASLRGSAHYGYTF.

The chain employs TRBV5-1 and TRBJ2-1; TRBD1 aligns across 7 bases. Looked up from germline, CDR1 is SGHRS and CDR2 is YFSETQ. After removal of 4 bases from V and 4 bases from J, the junction contained 14 bases not matched to a gene. CDR3 size: 17 residues. The CDR3 DNA is TGCGCCAGCAGCCCCCATCCAGGGACAGCCTATTACAATGAGCAGTTCTTC. This encodes CASSPHPGTAYYNEQFF.

The V and J genes are TRBV18 and TRBJ2-5; no clear D gene. CDR1 is KGHSH and CDR2 is LQKENI in the germline V gene. The CDR3 is 14 amino acids. The germline V and J ends were trimmed by 3 bases and 2 bases, with 10 bases remaining between them. Here the CDR3 reads CASSPAPRQETQYF. The CDR3, as DNA: TGTGCCAGCTCACCTGCGCCGAGACAAGAGACCCAGTACTTC.

The chain joins TRBV29-1 to TRBJ1-1; no clear D. Germline lookup yields CDR1 SQVTM and CDR2 ANQGSEA. The CDR3 loop spans 13 amino acids. Trimming pared 6 bases from V and 0 bases from J, leaving 11 bases between. The CDR3 is CSVQTFMNTEAFF. Here the CDR3 DNA reads TGCAGCGTCCAGACCTTTATGAACACTGAAGCTTTCTTT. Supplemented by reference TRBV29-1 and TRBJ1-1, the full variable domain reads SAVISQKPSRDICQRGTSLTIQCQVDSQVTMMFWYRQQPGQSLTLIATANQGSEATYESGFVIDKFPISRPNLTFSTLTVSNMSPEDSSIYLCSVQTFMNTEAFFGQGTRLTVV.

V is TRBV5-1 and J is TRBJ2-7; possibly TRBD1 for D (6 bases). V was clipped by 6 bases and J by 3 bases, with 16 bases between them. This CDR3 is 14 amino acids long. CDR1 is SGHRS, CDR2 YFSETQ, per germline. CDR3 in DNA: TGCGCCAGCAACATCGGGACACAGAACTACGAGCAGTACTTC. This sequence encodes CASNIGTQNYEQYF.

The V gene is TRBV30, the J gene TRBJ1-1, with D uncertain. The CDR3 contains 14 residues. Trimming left V 0 bases short and J 10 bases short, with 18 bases between. Germline V lookup: CDR1 GTSNPN, CDR2 SVGIG (reference sequence). For the CDR3, the DNA is TGTGCCTGGAGTGTACGAAGCTTCTACTTAGGAGCTTTCTTT. Translated: CAWSVRSFYLGAFF.

V usage is TRBV5-5 and J usage is TRBJ2-5, with 12 bases lining up with TRBD2. This CDR3 is built from 14 residues. Germline CDR1 is SGHKS and CDR2 is YYEKEE (reference sequence). V was pared by 4 bases and J by 4 bases, with 2 bases of the junction left unmatched. DNA for the CDR3: TGTGCCAGCAGCCAGGGACTAGCGGGAGAGACCCAGTACTTC. Its translation: CASSQGLAGETQYF.

The chain combines TRBV10-3 with TRBJ2-7, with a possible D match to TRBD2 (5 bases). CDR1 is ENHRY, CDR2 SYGVKD, per germline. The CDR3 has 15 amino acids. Trimming took 0 bases from V and 0 from J, leaving 9 bases between them. In DNA, the CDR3 is TGTGCCATCAGTGAGTCGTCGGGGAACTCCTACGAGCAGTACTTC. It encodes CAISESSGNSYEQYF.

The chain is built from TRBV6-5 and TRBJ2-7, with TRBD2 as a possible D gene (7 bases). The V gene's germline CDR1 is MNHEY and CDR2 SVGAGI. The CDR3 contains 14 residues. Trimming took 9 bases from V and 0 from J, leaving 15 bases between them. In DNA, the CDR3 is TGTGCCAGTGGGAGGGGGGGGACCTCCTACGAGCAGTACTTC. Protein product: CASGRGGTSYEQYF.

The V gene is TRBV7-2, the J gene TRBJ2-2; TRBD1 matches at 8 bases. The length of the CDR3 is 15 residues. Germline CDR1 is SGHTA and CDR2 is FQGNSA. After removal of 5 bases from V and 3 bases from J, the junction contained 5 bases not matched to a gene. The CDR3: CASSPGQGHTGELFF. CDR3 bases: TGTGCCAGCAGCCCCGGACAGGGCCACACCGGGGAGCTGTTTTTT.

The V gene is TRBV9, the J gene TRBJ1-2; D is possibly TRBD1 (6 bases). The CDR3 has 14 amino acids. CDR1 and CDR2 (germline): SGDLS, YYNGEE. Trimming shortened V by 2 bases and J by 7 bases, and 15 bases separated the two germline ends. Written as DNA, the CDR3 is TGTGCCAGCAGCGTCCGTATACAAGGGGGTGGCTACACCTTC. Translated: CASSVRIQGGGYTF. Together with reference TRBV9 and TRBJ1-2, the CDR3 gives the full variable domain: DSGVTQTPKHLITATGQRVTLRCSPRSGDLSVYWYQQSLDQGLQFLIQYYNGEERAKGNILERFSAQQFPDLHSELNLSSLELGDSALYFCASSVRIQGGGYTFGSGTRLTVV.

J is TRBJ2-7 and V is TRBV2; TRBD1 matches 10 bases. The CDR3 length is 15 residues. CDR1 is SNHLY, CDR2 FYNNEI, per germline. Trimming removed 5 bases from V and 5 bases from J; junction bases left unmatched: 9. CDR3: CASSPSRQGAHEQYF. In nucleotides, the CDR3 is TGTGCCAGCAGTCCCTCCCGACAGGGGGCCCACGAGCAGTACTTC.

This chain connects TRBV28 to TRBJ1-3; TRBD1 matches at 8 bases. This CDR3 has 16 residues. J was trimmed by 0 bases and V by 2 bases; bases with no gene match: 3. CDR1 MDHEN and CDR2 SYDVKM come from the germline V gene. CDR3 nucleotide sequence: TGTGCCAGCAGTTTAAGGACAGGGTACTCTGGAAACACCATATATTTT. It is translated as CASSLRTGYSGNTIYF.

The rearrangement uses TRBV6-5 and TRBJ2-3; TRBD1 agrees at 7 bases. Per germline, CDR1 MNHEY and CDR2 SVGAGI. J lost 11 bases, V lost 6 bases, and 8 bases had no gene match. The CDR3 spans 12 residues. CDR3 region: CASSRDRAGQYF. In nucleotides, the CDR3 is TGTGCCAGCAGCCGCGACAGGGCTGGGCAGTATTTT.

J is TRBJ1-1 and V is TRBV30, with D unclear. V lost 0 bases, J lost 5 bases, and 10 bases lay in between. The CDR3 is 13 amino acids. Per the germline V gene, CDR1 is GTSNPN and CDR2 is SVGIG (reference sequence). DNA of the CDR3: TGTGCCTGGAGTGTACGGGCGCGGACTGAAGCTTTCTTT. Amino acids: CAWSVRARTEAFF.

The genes are TRBV7-9 and TRBJ1-4; D is possibly TRBD1 (5 bases). The V end lost 2 bases, the J end lost 0 bases, and 13 bases lay between the germline ends. From germline, CDR1 is SEHNR and CDR2 FQNEAQ (reference sequence). The CDR3 has 17 residues. The CDR3 nucleotides read TGTGCCAGCAGCTTAAGTGGTGGGGCAGCAACTAATGAAAAACTGTTTTTT. This gives the protein CASSLSGGAATNEKLFF.

The chain has TRBV28 and TRBJ2-3, with D perhaps TRBD2 (5 bases). The CDR3 has 16 residues. Trimming shortened V by 2 bases and J by 8 bases, and 20 bases separated the two germline ends. CDR1 is MDHEN, CDR2 SYDVKM, per germline. In DNA form, the CDR3 reads TGTGCCAGCAGTTTAGGTGGGGTGGGGAGCCAGGTTACGCAGTATTTT. Amino acids: CASSLGGVGSQVTQYF.

This clone has more than one count but fewer than ten. CDR3 residues: CASSQDRGQDNSPLHF. Here the CDR3 DNA reads TGTGCCAGCAGCCAAGACCGGGGACAAGATAATTCACCCCTCCACTTT. The chain employs TRBV4-2 and TRBJ1-6; weak D call: TRBD1 (6 bases). Trimming took 0 bases from V and 5 from J, leaving 11 bases between them. This CDR3 region has 16 residues. The germline V gene has CDR1 LGHNA and CDR2 YNFKEQ.

This chain connects TRBV6-5 to TRBJ1-5; D possibly corresponds to TRBD1 (5 bases). The CDR3 is 14 amino acids. Germline CDR1 is MNHEY and CDR2 is SVGAGI. Trimming pared 5 bases from V and 2 bases from J, leaving 10 bases between. CDR3 protein: CASSGRDGNQPQHF. The CDR3 DNA is TGTGCCAGCAGTGGCCGGGACGGCAATCAGCCCCAGCATTTT.